Listed below are T cell receptor beta chains from one sample, sequenced in a study of blood T cell repertoires in COVID-19. The assay was immunoSEQ multiplex PCR, and TCRdb's table has in-frame clones only and misses some. The sample yields about 140,000 clones, about 78% seen once. Material for sequencing was peripheral blood. These receptors originate from a man aged 60-69 years who had recovered from COVID-19. CDR3s include the opening cysteine and the closing phenylalanine or tryptophan. A D gene is named only where the DNA matches it firmly. Clone sizes are given selectively: once, few, many, or a class where the clone is expanded.

few NA TRBJ1-1 TRBV11-3 CASSSSVGGLDTEAFF TGTGCCAGCAGCTCCTCCGTCGGGGGGTTGGACACTGAAGCTTTCTTT
NA TRBD2 TRBJ2-3 TRBV5-1 CASSSGLAGGPGTDTQYF TGCGCCAGCAGCTCGGGACTAGCGGGGGGGCCTGGCACAGATACGCAGTATTTT
once TRBD1 TRBJ1-6 TRBV29-1 CSVRGGGGNSPLHF TGCAGCGTTAGAGGGGGCGGAGGGAATTCACCCCTCCACTTT
NA TRBD1 TRBJ1-1 TRBV19 CASSSRDRGPEAFF TGTGCCAGTAGTAGCCGGGACAGGGGCCCTGAAGCTTTCTTT
few TRBD2 TRBJ2-5 TRBV5-6 CASSDLLAGGPETQYF TGTGCCAGCAGCGACTTACTAGCGGGAGGGCCAGAGACCCAGTACTTC
NA TRBD2 TRBJ2-1 TRBV7-7 CASSSTSGSYGEQFF TGTGCTAGCAGCTCAACTAGCGGAAGCTACGGTGAGCAGTTCTTC
NA TRBD2 TRBJ2-5 TRBV11-2 CASSLVVGLAGTQETQYF TGTGCCAGCAGCTTAGTGGTGGGGCTAGCGGGTACCCAAGAGACCCAGTACTTC
NA NA TRBJ2-3 TRBV4-3 CASSQDGRSEDTQYF TGCGCCAGCAGCCAAGATGGTCGGTCCGAGGATACGCAGTATTTT
NA NA TRBJ2-6 TRBV7-2 CASSWEMAGANVLTF TGTGCCAGCAGCTGGGAGATGGCTGGGGCCAACGTCCTGACTTTC
NA TRBD1 TRBJ2-3 TRBV11-3 CASSLGLGQGTDTQYF TGTGCCAGCAGCCTCGGACTGGGACAGGGCACAGATACGCAGTATTTT
NA TRBD1 TRBJ1-2 TRBV6-2/TRBV6-3 CASSGTELYGYTF TGTGCCAGCAGCGGGACAGAACTCTATGGCTACACCTTC
NA NA TRBJ2-2 TRBV4-1 CASSQDGGVTGELFF TGCGCCAGCAGCCAAGATGGAGGGGTCACCGGGGAGCTGTTTTTT
few NA TRBJ2-1 TRBV6-2/TRBV6-3 CASSLVPLGEQFF TGTGCCAGCAGTCTAGTTCCACTAGGCGAGCAGTTCTTC
NA NA TRBJ2-1 TRBV7-3 CASSAGTVNEQFF TGTGCCAGCAGCGCCGGGACTGTGAATGAGCAGTTCTTC
NA TRBD1 TRBJ1-4 TRBV24-1 CATSAPSGAGGREKLFF TGTGCCACCAGTGCCCCATCGGGGGCAGGGGGCCGTGAAAAACTGTTTTTT
NA NA TRBJ2-7 TRBV3-1/TRBV3-2 CASSPGIFGYEQYF TGTGCCAGCAGCCCAGGGATTTTCGGTTACGAGCAGTACTTC
NA TRBD2 TRBJ2-5 TRBV11-3 CASSRTGGQETQYF TGTGCCAGCAGCCGAACGGGGGGCCAAGAGACCCAGTACTTC
NA NA TRBJ1-1 TRBV27 CASSLSRGNGNTEAFF TGTGCCAGCAGTTTATCGCGGGGAAACGGGAACACTGAAGCTTTCTTT
NA NA TRBJ1-6 TRBV9 CASGRAHSGSPLHF TGTGCCAGCGGCAGGGCCCACTCGGGTTCACCCCTCCACTTT
NA NA TRBJ2-3 TRBV7-9 CASSWGADTDTQYF TGTGCCAGCAGCTGGGGAGCCGACACAGATACGCAGTATTTT
NA TRBD2 TRBJ2-1 TRBV18 CASSPSSGGYEQFF TGTGCCAGCTCACCATCCTCGGGGGGTTATGAGCAGTTCTTC
many TRBD2 TRBJ2-7 TRBV3-1/TRBV3-2 CASSQDGGDSYEQYF TGTGCCAGCAGCCAAGACGGGGGGGACTCCTACGAGCAGTACTTC
NA NA TRBJ1-6 TRBV10-1 CASSADRYYNSPLHF TGCGCCAGCAGTGCAGACAGGTACTATAATTCACCCCTCCACTTT
NA TRBD1 TRBJ2-5 TRBV12-3/TRBV12-4 CASSVHRGETQYF TGTGCCAGCAGTGTCCACAGGGGGGAGACCCAGTACTTC
NA TRBD1 TRBJ1-4 TRBV29-1 CSVVAGQGATNEKLFF TGCAGCGTTGTAGCGGGACAGGGCGCAACTAATGAAAAACTGTTTTTT
NA TRBD1 TRBJ2-5 TRBV5-1 CASSPLGGLETQYF TGCGCCAGCAGCCCCCTAGGGGGCTTGGAGACCCAGTACTTC
many NA TRBJ2-7 TRBV7-9 CASSLVSGRTYEQYF TGTGCCAGCAGCTTAGTCTCAGGGCGAACCTACGAGCAGTACTTC
NA NA TRBJ2-2 TRBV5-1 CASSLDSNTGELFF TGCGCCAGCAGCTTAGACAGTAACACCGGGGAGCTGTTTTTT
many NA TRBJ2-1 TRBV7-2 CASSLEVPGQFF TGTGCCAGCAGCTTAGAAGTCCCCGGGCAGTTCTTC
NA TRBD2 TRBJ2-7 TRBV4-1 CASSQVGGTSGAYYEQYF TGCGCCAGCAGCCAAGTTGGGGGAACTAGCGGGGCTTACTACGAGCAGTACTTC
NA NA TRBJ2-7 TRBV2 CASSVSYEQYF TGTGCCAGCAGTGTCAGCTACGAGCAGTACTTC
NA NA TRBJ1-1 TRBV5-4 CASSLRVGNTEAFF TGTGCCAGCAGCTTAAGAGTTGGGAACACTGAAGCTTTCTTT
few TRBD1 TRBJ2-2 TRBV27 CASSLSGQGSGELFF TGTGCCAGCAGTTTATCGGGACAGGGGTCCGGGGAGCTGTTTTTT
many NA TRBJ2-6 TRBV11-2 CASSSHSSGANVLTF TGTGCCAGCAGCTCACACAGCTCTGGGGCCAACGTCCTGACTTTC
NA TRBD1 TRBJ1-4 TRBV7-2 CASRGRTGGWEKLFF TGTGCCAGCCGGGGTCGGACAGGGGGTTGGGAAAAACTGTTTTTT
NA NA TRBJ2-7 TRBV3-1/TRBV3-2 CASSQVQGYEQYF TGTGCCAGCAGCCAAGTCCAGGGTTACGAGCAGTACTTC
NA TRBD2 TRBJ2-5 TRBV7-2 CASSPTLAGGPETQYF TGTGCCAGCAGCCCAACCCTAGCGGGGGGGCCAGAGACCCAGTACTTC
NA NA TRBJ1-1 TRBV28 CASSLGMGSRQEAFF TGTGCCAGCAGTTTGGGGATGGGCAGTCGACAGGAAGCTTTCTTT
NA TRBD1 TRBJ2-7 TRBV30 CAWDQGQGFYEQYF TGTGCCTGGGACCAGGGACAGGGGTTCTACGAGCAGTACTTC
NA TRBD2 TRBJ2-1 TRBV2 CASRRKLAGEGNEQFF TGTGCCAGCAGAAGAAAACTAGCGGGAGAGGGAAATGAGCAGTTCTTC
NA NA TRBJ2-3 TRBV10-3 CATSGPRAGTDTQYF TGTGCCACGTCAGGTCCCAGGGCAGGCACAGATACGCAGTATTTT
NA NA TRBJ1-5 TRBV7-8 CASSLTHQPQHF TGTGCCAGCAGCCTTACACACCAGCCCCAGCATTTT
NA TRBD2 TRBJ2-3 TRBV30 CAWEGGLAGGTDTQYF TGTGCCTGGGAGGGAGGGCTGGCGGGAGGCACAGATACGCAGTATTTT
NA NA TRBJ1-4 TRBV4-3 CASSQGGGGITNEKLFF TGCGCCAGCAGCCAAGGTGGGGGCGGTATAACTAATGAAAAACTGTTTTTT
NA NA TRBJ1-3 TRBV29-1 CSVRTSTSAGNTIYF TGCAGCGTTAGGACAAGTACGTCTGCTGGAAACACCATATATTTT
NA NA TRBJ1-4 TRBV6-1 CASSEAGGREEKLFF TGTGCCAGCAGTGAAGCGGGAGGGAGGGAAGAAAAACTGTTTTTT
few NA TRBJ1-1 TRBV7-3 CASSLTSGDTEAFF TGTGCCAGCAGCTTAACGAGCGGGGACACTGAAGCTTTCTTT
once TRBD1 TRBJ2-7 TRBV19 CASSRGTGPYEQYF TGTGCCAGTAGTCGGGGGACAGGGCCCTACGAGCAGTACTTC
few NA TRBJ1-2 TRBV30 CASASGSFYGYTF TGTGCCTCGGCGTCGGGGAGTTTCTATGGCTACACCTTC
NA TRBD1 TRBJ2-5 TRBV24-1 CATSDPGTGKETQYF TGTGCCACCAGTGACCCCGGGACAGGGAAAGAGACCCAGTACTTC
NA NA TRBJ1-1 TRBV7-9 CASSPSAGLGTEAFF TGTGCCAGCAGCCCTAGCGCGGGGTTGGGCACTGAAGCTTTCTTT
NA TRBD2 TRBJ2-5 TRBV5-1 CASSLVAGGQETQYF TGCGCCAGCAGCTTGGTGGCGGGAGGACAAGAGACCCAGTACTTC
NA NA TRBJ1-1 TRBV7-2 CASSPVVNTEAFF TGTGCCAGCAGCCCGGTGGTGAACACTGAAGCTTTCTTT
NA TRBD2 TRBJ2-1 TRBV5-6 CASSISGGLYNEQFF TGTGCCAGCAGCATTAGCGGGGGCCTCTACAATGAGCAGTTCTTC
NA TRBD2 TRBJ2-5 TRBV9 CASSAGTSRETQYF TGTGCCAGCAGCGCAGGGACTAGTCGCGAGACCCAGTACTTC
few NA TRBJ2-5 TRBV11-2 CASSLGGRETQYF TGTGCCAGCAGCTTAGGGGGCAGGGAGACCCAGTACTTC
NA NA TRBJ2-5 TRBV7-2 CASSQNGGQETQYF TGTGCCAGCAGCCAAAACGGCGGGCAAGAGACCCAGTACTTC
NA TRBD1 TRBJ1-1 TRBV6-4 CASSDGQGRPAFF TGTGCCAGCAGTGACGGACAGGGAAGGCCAGCTTTCTTT
NA NA TRBJ1-2 TRBV7-8 CASSSEGSGYTF TGTGCCAGCAGCTCAGAGGGCTCTGGCTACACCTTC